These 30 T cell receptor beta chains came from one sample sequenced in a study of cytomegalovirus exposure and HLA in healthy donors. The PCR used 60 Vbeta and 13 Jbeta primers. Sequencing was performed with immunoSEQ multiplex PCR; in TCRdb, only in-frame clones are kept and a portion is missing. The sample shows over 150,000 clones, around three quarters of them seen only once. The sequencing sample was made of PBMCs. The receptors were sampled from a man younger than 40 in good health and CMV-seropositive.

This chain links TRBV9 with TRBJ2-2; a weak D match, TRBD1 (8 bases). This CDR3 region has 15 residues. CDR1 and CDR2 (germline): SGDLS, YYNGEE. Trimming cost V 5 bases and J 6 bases, with 17 bases left between them. The CDR3 region is CASSGDRRGSGELFF. CDR3 nucleotide sequence: TGTGCCAGCAGTGGGGACAGGCGGGGGTCCGGGGAGCTGTTTTTT. Drawing the rest from reference TRBV9 and TRBJ2-2, the complete variable domain is DSGVTQTPKHLITATGQRVTLRCSPRSGDLSVYWYQQSLDQGLQFLIQYYNGEERAKGNILERFSAQQFPDLHSELNLSSLELGDSALYFCASSGDRRGSGELFFGEGSRLTVL.

J is TRBJ1-5 and V is TRBV15; 7 nucleotides agree with TRBD1. The CDR3 is 15 residues long. The trim removed 6 bases at V and 3 bases at J, leaving 8 bases unmatched. Germline lookup yields CDR1 LNHNV and CDR2 YYDKDF (reference sequence). The DNA for the CDR3 is TGTGCCACCAGTCCGGACAGGCTCGACAATCAGCCCCAGCATTTT. Residues: CATSPDRLDNQPQHF. The entire variable domain, with the rest obtained from reference TRBV15 and TRBJ1-5, is as follows: DAMVIQNPRYQVTQFGKPVTLSCSQTLNHNVMYWYQQKSSQAPKLLFHYYDKDFNNEADTPDNFQSRRPNTSFCFLDIRSPGLGDTAMYLCATSPDRLDNQPQHFGDGTRLSIL.

The chain employs TRBV29-1 and TRBJ2-7, with a possible D match to TRBD2 (6 bases). Germline CDR1 reads SQVTM; CDR2 reads ANQGSEA. Trimming left V 1 base short and J 4 bases short, with 11 bases between. The CDR3 has 13 residues. The CDR3 bases are TGCAGCGTTGAAGTGCGCGGGGCTTACGAGCAGTACTTC. It translates to CSVEVRGAYEQYF.

V and J are TRBV9 and TRBJ2-2, with 9 bases matching TRBD2. After removal of 3 bases from V and 0 bases from J, the junction contained 0 bases not matched to a gene. In germline, CDR1 is SGDLS, CDR2 YYNGEE. This CDR3 spans 15 amino acids. CDR3 loop: CASSGTSANTGELFF. CDR3 in DNA: TGTGCCAGCAGCGGGACTAGCGCGAACACCGGGGAGCTGTTTTTT.

This clone was recorded once. The chain carries TRBV5-1 and TRBJ1-4, with 12 bases fitting TRBD1. With V trimmed by 4 bases and J by 7 bases, 2 bases remained unmatched. The germline CDR1 and CDR2 sequences are SGHRS and YFSETQ. The length of the CDR3 is 14 residues. CDR3 in DNA: TGCGCCAGCAGCCCGGGACAGGGGGCTGAAAAACTGTTTTTT. Its protein is CASSPGQGAEKLFF.

Turning to this clone: Within the sample, other DNA sequences also encode this same CDR3. The chain carries TRBV28 and TRBJ1-3; a weak D match, TRBD1 (6 bases). Per the germline V gene, CDR1 is MDHEN and CDR2 is SYDVKM. V shed 6 bases and J shed 0 bases, with 12 bases lying between them. This CDR3 has 15 residues. CDR3 region: CASRSTGFSGNTIYF. The CDR3 nucleotides are TGTGCCAGCAGATCAACAGGGTTCTCTGGAAACACCATATATTTT.

The rearrangement links TRBV19 to TRBJ2-6; the match to TRBD1 covers 10 bases. J was trimmed by 2 bases and V by 5 bases; bases with no gene match: 15. Per the germline V gene, CDR1 is LNHDA and CDR2 is SQIVND (reference sequence). This CDR3 comprises 20 residues. CDR3 sequence (DNA): TGTGCCAGTAGTCCCCACCTCCGGGACAGGGGATCCACTGGGGCCAACGTCCTGACTTTC. Residues: CASSPHLRDRGSTGANVLTF. Full variable domain (outside the CDR3, taken from reference TRBV19 and TRBJ2-6): DGGITQSPKYLFRKEGQNVTLSCEQNLNHDAMYWYRQDPGQGLRLIYYSQIVNDFQKGDIAEGYSVSREKKESFPLTVTSAQKNPTAFYLCASSPHLRDRGSTGANVLTFGAGSRLTVL.

V usage is TRBV27 and J usage is TRBJ1-2, with 7 bases that match TRBD1. Trimming took 0 bases from V and 4 from J; bases not matched to a gene: 5. The CDR3 length is 15 residues. Per germline, CDR1 MNHEY and CDR2 SMNVEV (reference sequence). The CDR3 bases are TGTGCCAGCAGTTTATCGTGGGACAGCTTCTATGGCTACACCTTC. As protein: CASSLSWDSFYGYTF.

This sequence joins TRBV7-7 and TRBJ2-1; TRBD2 matches 8 bases. From germline, CDR1 is SSHAT and CDR2 FNYEAQ (reference sequence). There are 13 residues in the CDR3. J lost 8 bases, V lost 5 bases, and 5 bases had no gene match. The CDR3 DNA follows: TGTGCCAGCAGCCAGCGGGGGTGGCATGAGCAGTTCTTC. This codes for CASSQRGWHEQFF.

This sequence joins TRBV18 and TRBJ2-5; TRBD1 matches 8 bases. The length of the CDR3 is 15 residues. V was pared by 3 bases and J by 2 bases, with 5 bases of the junction left unmatched. Germline CDR1 is KGHSH and CDR2 is LQKENI. The CDR3 here is CASSPRTGRQETQYF. The CDR3 DNA reads as TGTGCCAGCTCACCGAGGACAGGGAGGCAAGAGACCCAGTACTTC.

The CDR3 DNA reads as TGTGCCAGCAGTGGGACAGGCCCTTGGCCCCAGCATTTT. It is translated as CASSGTGPWPQHF. The chain joins TRBV21-1 to TRBJ1-5; no DNA check was done on the table's D call, TRBD1. TRBV21-1 is assigned pseudogene status. The CDR3 sequence is 13 residues long.

J is TRBJ2-5 and V is TRBV2; no clear D gene. The CDR3 length is 11 residues. Germline CDR1 reads SNHLY; CDR2 reads FYNNEI. The germline V and J ends were trimmed by 8 bases and 3 bases, with 7 bases remaining between them. CDR3 DNA: TGTGCCAGCGACCTAGAAGAGACCCAGTACTTC. Protein product: CASDLEETQYF.

The chain carries TRBV19 and TRBJ1-1; D call uncertain. Trimming shortened V by 4 bases and J by 6 bases, and 15 bases separated the two germline ends. Germline CDR1 LNHDA, CDR2 SQIVND (reference sequence). The CDR3 runs 14 residues. This chain's CDR3 is CASSNPTLEAEAFF. Written as DNA, the CDR3 is TGTGCCAGTAGTAATCCGACATTGGAGGCTGAAGCTTTCTTT.

The table lists this clone with a few counts. This chain joins TRBV30 and TRBJ1-6; D possibly corresponds to TRBD1 (5 bases). Germline lookup yields CDR1 GTSNPN and CDR2 SVGIG (reference sequence). V shed 2 bases and J shed 3 bases, with 11 bases lying between them. This CDR3 contains 15 residues. CDR3 region: CAWSLPGLYNSPLHF. CDR3 bases: TGTGCCTGGAGTCTTCCGGGACTCTATAATTCACCCCTCCACTTT.

V is TRBV5-6 and J is TRBJ1-4; no clear D gene. This CDR3 spans 18 amino acids. V dropped 7 bases and J dropped 3 bases, with 25 bases sitting between them. CDR1 SGHDT and CDR2 YYEEEE come from the germline V gene. The chain's CDR3 is CASGPSGSLGRPNEKLFF. The CDR3 bases are TGTGCCAGCGGCCCTTCTGGGAGCCTCGGACGCCCTAATGAAAAACTGTTTTTT.

This clone was counted between two and nine times. The gene calls are TRBV6-5 and TRBJ2-5; a weak D match, TRBD1 (5 bases). V lost 2 bases and J lost 7, with 14 bases in between. Germline-derived CDR1 and CDR2 are MNHEY and SVGAGI. The CDR3 length is 14 residues. The CDR3 loop reads CASSYVGPTGTQYF. The DNA of the CDR3 is TGTGCCAGCAGTTACGTCGGCCCTACAGGGACCCAGTACTTC.

The chain carries TRBV29-1 and TRBJ2-7; 7 bases match TRBD1. This CDR3 has 13 residues. The germline gives CDR1 SQVTM, CDR2 ANQGSEA. After removal of 7 bases from V and 5 bases from J, the junction contained 11 bases not matched to a gene. CDR3 sequence: CSAVRQGNDEQYF. CDR3 bases: TGCAGCGCCGTAAGACAGGGAAACGACGAGCAGTACTTC.

This clone was detected a few times. The chain links TRBV30 to TRBJ1-5, with D possibly matching TRBD1 (6 bases). The CDR3 is 15 residues long. The V end was cut by 0 bases, the J end by 6 bases, with 15 bases between. Per germline, CDR1 GTSNPN and CDR2 SVGIG (reference sequence). The CDR3 region is CAWSVAGGRSQPQHF. CDR3 DNA sequence: TGTGCCTGGAGTGTAGCCGGGGGGCGAAGTCAGCCCCAGCATTTT.

The V and J genes are TRBV18 and TRBJ2-2, with D perhaps matching TRBD1 (5 bases). Germline V lookup: CDR1 KGHSH, CDR2 LQKENI. The CDR3 consists of 15 residues. V lost 3 bases and J 1 base, leaving 9 bases between the germline ends. This CDR3 reads CASSPWQGNTGELFF. In DNA form, the CDR3 reads TGTGCCAGCTCACCTTGGCAGGGGAACACCGGGGAGCTGTTTTTT.

The gene calls are TRBV6-5 and TRBJ1-1, with D tentatively TRBD1 (6 bases). V was clipped by 5 bases and J by 3 bases, with 16 bases between them. CDR1 and CDR2 from the germline V gene are MNHEY and SVGAGI. This CDR3 comprises 15 residues. The CDR3 nucleotides are TGTGCCAGCAGTGGACCGGGACAAACATACACTGAAGCTTTCTTT. Its protein product is CASSGPGQTYTEAFF.

This clone was detected a few times. V is TRBV7-3 and J is TRBJ2-1; D may be TRBD1 (6 bases). Between the trimmed V and J ends, which lost 5 bases and 0 bases, there was a span of 11 bases. The CDR3 runs to 15 residues. Germline V gives CDR1 SGHTA, CDR2 FQGTGA. DNA of the CDR3: TGTGCCAGCAGCCAAACAGGGAGCTCCTACAATGAGCAGTTCTTC. Translated: CASSQTGSSYNEQFF.

The V call is TRBV28, the J call TRBJ2-2; 8 bases map to TRBD1. Germline CDR1 MDHEN, CDR2 SYDVKM. The J segment lost 7 bases and the V segment lost 3 bases, leaving 4 bases of the junction unmatched. The CDR3 runs 14 residues. CDR3 nucleotides: TGTGCCAGCAGTTTGACAGGGGTCGGCGGGGAGCTGTTTTTT. Translating it yields CASSLTGVGGELFF.

The chain links TRBV5-5 to TRBJ2-3; no clear D gene. Germline assignment: CDR1 SGHKS and CDR2 YYEKEE (reference sequence). V lost 0 bases and J 6 bases, leaving 8 bases between the germline ends. This CDR3 contains 13 residues. The chain's CDR3 is CASSLEALDTQYF. In DNA form, the CDR3 reads TGTGCCAGCAGCTTGGAAGCCCTTGATACGCAGTATTTT.

This clone occurred once. The chain joins TRBV4-3 to TRBJ2-7; 9 bases are shared with TRBD1. Trimming at V came to 0 bases and at J to 3 bases, leaving 12 bases not matched to a gene. The CDR3 has 18 residues. The germline CDR1 and CDR2 sequences are LGHNA and YSLEER. DNA of the CDR3: TGCGCCAGCAGCCAAGATCTAACGGGACAGGGATTGATCTACGAGCAGTACTTC. Amino acid sequence: CASSQDLTGQGLIYEQYF.

The chain recombines TRBV2 with TRBJ2-2; D unclear. The CDR3 has 13 residues. The V end was cut by 5 bases, the J end by 3 bases, with 7 bases between. Germline V gene data show CDR1 as SNHLY and CDR2 as FYNNEI. CDR3 nucleotide sequence: TGTGCCAGCAGTAGTAGCTACACCGGGGAGCTGTTTTTT. This translates into CASSSSYTGELFF.

The chain combines TRBV2 with TRBJ1-5; 8 bases line up with TRBD1. The trim removed 3 bases at V and 7 bases at J, leaving 8 bases unmatched. The CDR3 loop spans 15 amino acids. CDR1 and CDR2 from the germline V gene are SNHLY and FYNNEI. CDR3 loop: CASSDYGQGGQPQHF. CDR3 nucleotide sequence: TGTGCCAGCAGTGACTATGGACAGGGCGGGCAGCCCCAGCATTTT.

This chain joins TRBV2 and TRBJ2-1, with D perhaps matching TRBD2 (6 bases). CDR3 length: 12 amino acids. The ends were cut back, 7 bases at V and 7 bases at J, with 11 bases in the middle. Germline assignment: CDR1 SNHLY and CDR2 FYNNEI. In DNA form, the CDR3 reads TGTGCCAGCAAGAAGGAGGGGAATGAGCAGTTCTTC. Translated, it gives CASKKEGNEQFF.

V and J are TRBV2 and TRBJ1-2; 11 nucleotides match TRBD1. The V gene's germline CDR1 is SNHLY and CDR2 FYNNEI. CDR3 length: 15 amino acids. V lost 6 bases, J lost 4 bases, and 7 bases stayed unmatched. CDR3 DNA sequence: TGTGCCAGCAGCGACCGGGACAGGGGGTTCTATGGCTACACCTTC. Translation: CASSDRDRGFYGYTF.

J is TRBJ2-3 and V is TRBV27; 10 bases map to TRBD2. The V and J ends lost 5 bases and 2 bases, in that order; junction bases with no gene match: 7. This CDR3 comprises 16 residues. CDR1 MNHEY and CDR2 SMNVEV come from the germline V gene (reference sequence). Written as DNA, the CDR3 is TGTGCCAGCAGTCATCTTAGCGGGGGGTTCACAGATACGCAGTATTTT. Protein sequence: CASSHLSGGFTDTQYF.

The chain combines TRBV25-1 with TRBJ1-2; D gene unclear. Germline loops: CDR1 MGHDK, CDR2 SYGVNS. V was clipped by 1 base and J by 4 bases, with 10 bases between them. The CDR3 loop spans 14 amino acids. Written as DNA, the CDR3 is TGTGCCAGCAGTGAATTACAGCCCGCCTATGGCTACACCTTC. It yields the protein CASSELQPAYGYTF.